Listed below are T cell receptor beta chains from one sample, sequenced in a study of T-cell memory formation after mild COVID-19. Each CDR3 protein is one row after TCRdb ran MiXCR on the 5' RACE reads. The sample lists around 100,000 distinct CDR3 sequences, 11% occurring once. The sequenced material came from PBMCs or a T cell subset sorted from them (not recorded which). The receptor source for this set is a man between 18 and 29 years old who had mild COVID-19 (a few samples of this study predate the infection). Cell type and time point are not known. Each CDR3 is given with its conserved first and last residue. The order of the fields is V gene, clone size, J gene, D gene, CDR3 protein, CDR3 DNA. D genes are given only for firm matches. The listing skips clone size in some rows; elsewhere it reads once, few, many or a size class.

>TRBV27|few|TRBJ2-2|.
CASGRGEWTGELFF
TGTGCCAGCGGAAGGGGGGAGTGGACCGGGGAGCTGTTTTTT
>TRBV4-1|few|TRBJ2-5|TRBD1
CASSQTGSVWETQYF
TGCGCCAGCAGCCAGACAGGGAGTGTTTGGGAGACCCAGTACTTC
>TRBV7-2|few|TRBJ2-6|.
CASSFHGDSGANVLTF
TGTGCCAGCAGCTTTCATGGAGACTCTGGGGCCAACGTCCTGACTTTC
>TRBV11-2|.|TRBJ1-4|.
CASSLVPYATNEKLFF
TGTGCCAGCAGCTTAGTACCTTATGCAACTAATGAAAAACTGTTTTTT
>TRBV4-1|few|TRBJ1-4|.
CASSGSGTQTSNEKLFF
TGCGCCAGCAGCGGCTCGGGGACCCAGACAAGTAATGAAAAACTGTTTTTT
>TRBV6-2/TRBV6-3|few|TRBJ1-6|.
CASSYRLHESSPLHF
TGTGCCAGCAGTTACAGACTACATGAGAGTTCACCCCTCCACTTT
>TRBV7-9|.|TRBJ2-1|.
CASSEAGNPYNEQFF
TGTGCCAGCAGCGAGGCGGGCAACCCCTACAATGAGCAGTTCTTC
>TRBV6-1|medium-sized|TRBJ1-2|TRBD1
CASSETGATNYGYTF
TGTGCCAGCAGTGAGACAGGGGCAACTAACTATGGCTACACCTTC
>TRBV19|few|TRBJ2-7|TRBD1
CASSIGTAYEQYF
TGTGCCAGTAGTATCGGGACAGCCTACGAGCAGTACTTC
>TRBV20-1|few|TRBJ2-1|.
CSADLGGLGSEQFF
TGCAGTGCTGACTTAGGGGGGCTGGGGAGTGAGCAGTTCTTC
>TRBV4-1|.|TRBJ2-2|.
CASSQGAGNTGELFF
TGCGCCAGCAGCCAAGGGGCTGGGAACACCGGGGAGCTGTTTTTT
>TRBV4-1|few|TRBJ2-4|.
CASSQSAGKLAKNIQYF
TGCGCCAGCAGCCAATCGGCGGGGAAGCTAGCCAAAAACATTCAGTACTTC
>TRBV27|few|TRBJ1-2|.
CASKFVHGGTGYTF
TGTGCCAGCAAGTTCGTTCACGGTGGGACCGGCTACACCTTC
>TRBV5-1|few|TRBJ1-1|.
CASSLVQGWDTEAFF
TGCGCCAGCAGCTTGGTTCAGGGGTGGGACACTGAAGCTTTCTTT
>TRBV7-8|.|TRBJ2-1|TRBD2
CASSPRTAGGNEQFF
TGTGCCAGCAGCCCACGGACCGCGGGGGGGAATGAGCAGTTCTTC
>TRBV29-1|many|TRBJ2-1|.
CSVQVANEQFF
TGCAGCGTTCAAGTAGCCAATGAGCAGTTCTTC
>TRBV19|.|TRBJ1-2|.
CASSMGYGYTF
TGTGCCAGTAGTATGGGCTATGGCTACACCTTC
>TRBV5-6|.|TRBJ1-5|.
CASSYLDSQPQHF
TGTGCCAGCAGCTACCTCGACAGTCAGCCCCAGCATTTT
>TRBV7-6|.|TRBJ2-1|TRBD1
CASSLGGGPNANEQFF
TGTGCCAGCAGCTTAGGAGGGGGCCCGAACGCCAATGAGCAGTTCTTC
>TRBV3-1|.|TRBJ2-1|TRBD2
CASRRLASDEQFF
TGTGCCAGCAGGCGACTAGCTTCAGATGAGCAGTTCTTC
>TRBV28|.|TRBJ1-6|.
CASSFPVRSSPLHF
TGTGCCAGCAGTTTCCCGGTCAGGTCCTCACCCCTCCACTTT
>TRBV7-8|many|TRBJ1-5|.
CASSPLLGGGQPQHF
TGTGCCAGCAGTCCACTATTGGGGGGCGGTCAGCCCCAGCATTTT
>TRBV7-8|.|TRBJ1-1|.
CASYSGGEAFF
TGTGCCAGCTACTCGGGGGGTGAAGCTTTCTTT